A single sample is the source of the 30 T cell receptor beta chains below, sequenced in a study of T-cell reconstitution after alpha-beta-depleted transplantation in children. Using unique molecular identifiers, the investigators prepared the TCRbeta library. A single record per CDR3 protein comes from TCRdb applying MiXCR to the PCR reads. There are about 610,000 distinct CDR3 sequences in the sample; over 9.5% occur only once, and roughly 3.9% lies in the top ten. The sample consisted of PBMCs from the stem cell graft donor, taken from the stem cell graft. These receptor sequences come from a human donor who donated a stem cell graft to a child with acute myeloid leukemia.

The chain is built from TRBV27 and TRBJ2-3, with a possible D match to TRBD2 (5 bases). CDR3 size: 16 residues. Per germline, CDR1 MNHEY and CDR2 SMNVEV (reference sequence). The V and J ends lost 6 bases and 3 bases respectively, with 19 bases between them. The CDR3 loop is CASRVLSAGGTDTQYF. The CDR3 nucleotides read TGTGCCAGCAGAGTCCTTTCTGCCGGAGGAACAGATACGCAGTATTTT.

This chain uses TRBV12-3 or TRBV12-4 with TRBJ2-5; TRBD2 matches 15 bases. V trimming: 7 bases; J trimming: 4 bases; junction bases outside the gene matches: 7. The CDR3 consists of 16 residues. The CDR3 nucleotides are TGTGCCAGCAAAGGACTAGCGGGAGGGCCGGGAGAGACCCAGTACTTC. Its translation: CASKGLAGGPGETQYF.

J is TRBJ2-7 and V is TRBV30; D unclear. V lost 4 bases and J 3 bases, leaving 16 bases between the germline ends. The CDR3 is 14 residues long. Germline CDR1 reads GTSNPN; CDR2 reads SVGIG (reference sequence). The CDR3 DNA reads TGTGCCTGGACCCTCATGGGTTCCCGCTACGAGCAGTACTTC. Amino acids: CAWTLMGSRYEQYF.

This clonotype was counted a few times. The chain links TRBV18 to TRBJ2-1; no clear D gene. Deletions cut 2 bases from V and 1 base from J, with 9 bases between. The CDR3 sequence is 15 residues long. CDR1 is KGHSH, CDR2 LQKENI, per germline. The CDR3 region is CASSPISGSYNEQFF. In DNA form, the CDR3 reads TGTGCCAGCTCACCAATATCCGGGTCCTACAATGAGCAGTTCTTC.

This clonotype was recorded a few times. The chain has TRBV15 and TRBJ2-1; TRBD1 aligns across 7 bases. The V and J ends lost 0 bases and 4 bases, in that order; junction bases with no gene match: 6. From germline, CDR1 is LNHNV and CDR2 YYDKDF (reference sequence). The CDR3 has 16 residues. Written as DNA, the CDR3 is TGTGCCACCAGCAGAGATGGGTCCAGGGGGTACAATGAGCAGTTCTTC. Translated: CATSRDGSRGYNEQFF.

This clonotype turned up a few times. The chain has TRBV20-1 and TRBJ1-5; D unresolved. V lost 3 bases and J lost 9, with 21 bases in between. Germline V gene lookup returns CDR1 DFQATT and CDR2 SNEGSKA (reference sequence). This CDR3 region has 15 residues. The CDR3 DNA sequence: TGCAGTGCTAGTAAGAGGGAAAGAGCGGGCTGGCCCCAGCATTTT. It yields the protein CSASKRERAGWPQHF.

CDR3 nucleotides: TGTGCCAGCATCGCCTGGGCGGGGCCGGGGAATGAGCAGTTCTTC. It specifies CASIAWAGPGNEQFF. The rearrangement links TRBV2 to TRBJ2-1, with D possibly being TRBD2 (6 bases). Looked up from germline, CDR1 is SNHLY and CDR2 is FYNNEI. V dropped 7 bases and J dropped 7 bases, with 20 bases sitting between them. CDR3 length: 15 amino acids.

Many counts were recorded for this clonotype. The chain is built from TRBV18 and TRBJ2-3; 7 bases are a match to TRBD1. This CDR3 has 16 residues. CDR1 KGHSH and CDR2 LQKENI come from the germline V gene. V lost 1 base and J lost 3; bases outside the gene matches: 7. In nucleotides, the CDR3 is TGTGCCAGCTCACCACGGGACAGCCGTGGTACAGATACGCAGTATTTT. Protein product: CASSPRDSRGTDTQYF.

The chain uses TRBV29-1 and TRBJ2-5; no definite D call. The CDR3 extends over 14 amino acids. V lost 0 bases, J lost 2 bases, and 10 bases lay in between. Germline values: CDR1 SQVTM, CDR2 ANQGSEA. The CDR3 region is CSVEEQFPQETQYF. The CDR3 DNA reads TGCAGCGTTGAAGAACAGTTCCCTCAAGAGACCCAGTACTTC.

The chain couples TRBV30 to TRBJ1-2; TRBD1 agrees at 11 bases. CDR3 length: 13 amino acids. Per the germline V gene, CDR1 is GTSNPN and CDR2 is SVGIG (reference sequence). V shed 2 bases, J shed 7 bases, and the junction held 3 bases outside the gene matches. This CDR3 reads CAWSTGTGGGYTF. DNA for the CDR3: TGTGCCTGGAGTACCGGGACAGGGGGTGGCTACACCTTC.

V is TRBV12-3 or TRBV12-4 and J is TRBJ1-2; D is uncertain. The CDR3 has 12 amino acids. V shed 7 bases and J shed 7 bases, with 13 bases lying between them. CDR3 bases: TGTGCCAGCACACCCCGCCGGCGTGGCTACACCTTC. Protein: CASTPRRRGYTF.

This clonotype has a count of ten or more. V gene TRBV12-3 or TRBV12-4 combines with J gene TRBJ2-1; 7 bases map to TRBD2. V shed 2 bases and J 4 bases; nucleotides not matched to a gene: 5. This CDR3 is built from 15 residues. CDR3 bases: TGTGCCAGCAGTTTATCTGCGGGGGATTACAATGAGCAGTTCTTC. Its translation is CASSLSAGDYNEQFF.

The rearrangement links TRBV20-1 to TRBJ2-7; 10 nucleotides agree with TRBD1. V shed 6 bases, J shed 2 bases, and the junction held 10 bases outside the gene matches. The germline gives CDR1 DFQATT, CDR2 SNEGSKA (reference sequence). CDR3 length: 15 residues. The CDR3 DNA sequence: TGCAGTGCCAAAGCTACCGGGACAGGGGCCTACGAGCAGTACTTC. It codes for CSAKATGTGAYEQYF.

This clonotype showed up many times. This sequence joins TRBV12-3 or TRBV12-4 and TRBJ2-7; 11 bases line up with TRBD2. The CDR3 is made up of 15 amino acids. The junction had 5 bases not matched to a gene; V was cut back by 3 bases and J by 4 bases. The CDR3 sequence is CASSFRLAGLYEQYF. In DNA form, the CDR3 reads TGTGCCAGCAGTTTTCGACTAGCGGGATTGTACGAGCAGTACTTC.

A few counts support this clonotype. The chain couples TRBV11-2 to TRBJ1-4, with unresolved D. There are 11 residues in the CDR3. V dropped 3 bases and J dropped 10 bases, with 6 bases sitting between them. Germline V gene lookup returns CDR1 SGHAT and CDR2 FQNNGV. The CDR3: CASSLELKLFF. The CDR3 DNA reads TGTGCCAGCAGCTTGGAGTTAAAACTGTTTTTT.

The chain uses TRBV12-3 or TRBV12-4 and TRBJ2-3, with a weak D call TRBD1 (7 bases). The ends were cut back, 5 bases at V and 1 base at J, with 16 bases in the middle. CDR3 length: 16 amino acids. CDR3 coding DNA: TGTGCCAGCAGTCAGGGGGGACTTAAGGGCACAGATACGCAGTATTTT. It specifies CASSQGGLKGTDTQYF.

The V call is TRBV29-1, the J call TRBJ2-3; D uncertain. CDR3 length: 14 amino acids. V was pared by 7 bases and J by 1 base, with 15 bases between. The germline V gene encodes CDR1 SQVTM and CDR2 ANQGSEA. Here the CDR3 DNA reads TGCAGCGGGAAGGGCGTTCCCGGCACAGATACGCAGTATTTT. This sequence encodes CSGKGVPGTDTQYF.

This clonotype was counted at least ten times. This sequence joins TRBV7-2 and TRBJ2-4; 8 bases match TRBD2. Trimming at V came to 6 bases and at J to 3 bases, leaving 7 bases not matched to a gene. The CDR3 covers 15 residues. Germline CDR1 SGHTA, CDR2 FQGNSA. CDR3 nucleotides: TGTGCCAGCAGAAGCCGGGAGGGAGGCAAAAACATTCAGTACTTC. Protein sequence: CASRSREGGKNIQYF. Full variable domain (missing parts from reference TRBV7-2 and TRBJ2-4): GAGVSQSPSNKVTEKGKDVELRCDPISGHTALYWYRQSLGQGLEFLIYFQGNSAPDKSGLPSDRFSAERTGGSVSTLTIQRTQQEDSAVYLCASRSREGGKNIQYFGAGTRLSVL.

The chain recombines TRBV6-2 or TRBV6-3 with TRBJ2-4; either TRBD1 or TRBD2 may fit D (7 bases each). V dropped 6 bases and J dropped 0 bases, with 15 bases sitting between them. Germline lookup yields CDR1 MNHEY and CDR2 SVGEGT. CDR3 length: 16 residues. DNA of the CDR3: TGTGCCAGCAGATACGACAGGGAGGGAGCCAAAAACATTCAGTACTTC. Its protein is CASRYDREGAKNIQYF.

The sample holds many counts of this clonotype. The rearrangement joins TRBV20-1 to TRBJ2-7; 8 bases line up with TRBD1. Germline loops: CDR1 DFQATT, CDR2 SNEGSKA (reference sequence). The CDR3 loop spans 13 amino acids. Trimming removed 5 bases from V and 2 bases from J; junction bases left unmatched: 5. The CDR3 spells CSALTGATYEQYF. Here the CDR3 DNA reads TGCAGTGCTTTGACAGGGGCCACCTACGAGCAGTACTTC.

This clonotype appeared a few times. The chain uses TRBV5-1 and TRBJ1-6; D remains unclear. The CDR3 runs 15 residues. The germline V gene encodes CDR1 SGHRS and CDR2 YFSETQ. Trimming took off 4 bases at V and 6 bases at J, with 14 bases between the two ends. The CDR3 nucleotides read TGCGCCAGCAGCAATGCTGGGCAGGTTAATTCACCCCTCCACTTT. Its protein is CASSNAGQVNSPLHF.

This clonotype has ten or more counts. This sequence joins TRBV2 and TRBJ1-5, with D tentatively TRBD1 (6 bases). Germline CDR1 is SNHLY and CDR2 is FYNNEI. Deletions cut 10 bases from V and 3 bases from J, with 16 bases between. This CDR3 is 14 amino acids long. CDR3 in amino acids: CATGVSSHNQPQHF. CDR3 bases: TGTGCCACAGGGGTTTCTTCCCACAATCAGCCCCAGCATTTT.

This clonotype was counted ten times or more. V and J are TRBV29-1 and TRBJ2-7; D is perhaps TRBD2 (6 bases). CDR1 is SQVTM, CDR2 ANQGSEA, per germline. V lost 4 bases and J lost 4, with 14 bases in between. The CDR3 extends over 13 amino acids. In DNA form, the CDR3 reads TGCAGCGTTGGTGGGCTAGCGAGTTACGAGCAGTACTTC. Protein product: CSVGGLASYEQYF.

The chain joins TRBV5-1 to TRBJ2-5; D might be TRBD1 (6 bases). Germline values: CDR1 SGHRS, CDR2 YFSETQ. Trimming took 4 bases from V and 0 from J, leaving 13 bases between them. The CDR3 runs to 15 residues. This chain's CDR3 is CASSLGQLDQETQYF. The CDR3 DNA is TGCGCCAGCAGCCTCGGACAGCTCGACCAAGAGACCCAGTACTTC.

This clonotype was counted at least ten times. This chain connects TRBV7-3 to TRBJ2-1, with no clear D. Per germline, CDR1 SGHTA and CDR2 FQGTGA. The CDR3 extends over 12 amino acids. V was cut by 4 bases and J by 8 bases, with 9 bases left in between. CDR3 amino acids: CASSSYGHEQFF. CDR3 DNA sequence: TGTGCCAGCAGCTCATATGGCCATGAGCAGTTCTTC.

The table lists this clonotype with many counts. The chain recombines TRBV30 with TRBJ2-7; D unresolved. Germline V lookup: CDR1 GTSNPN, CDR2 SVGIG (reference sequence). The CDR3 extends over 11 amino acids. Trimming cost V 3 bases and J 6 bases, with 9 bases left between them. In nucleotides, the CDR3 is TGTGCCTGGAGCGTAATGAGCGAGCAGTACTTC. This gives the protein CAWSVMSEQYF.

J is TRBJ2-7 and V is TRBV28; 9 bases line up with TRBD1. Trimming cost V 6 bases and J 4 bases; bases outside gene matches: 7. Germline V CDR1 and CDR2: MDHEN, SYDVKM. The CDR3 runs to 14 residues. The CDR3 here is CASRDPGQGYEQYF. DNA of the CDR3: TGTGCCAGCAGGGATCCGGGACAGGGTTACGAGCAGTACTTC.

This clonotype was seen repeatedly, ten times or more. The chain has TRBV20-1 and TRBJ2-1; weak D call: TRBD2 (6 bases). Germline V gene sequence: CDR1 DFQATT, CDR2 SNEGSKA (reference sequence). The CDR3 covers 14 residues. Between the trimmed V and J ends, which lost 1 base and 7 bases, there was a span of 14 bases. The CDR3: CSARGGGVFNEQFF. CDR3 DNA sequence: TGCAGTGCTAGAGGGGGCGGGGTCTTTAATGAGCAGTTCTTC.

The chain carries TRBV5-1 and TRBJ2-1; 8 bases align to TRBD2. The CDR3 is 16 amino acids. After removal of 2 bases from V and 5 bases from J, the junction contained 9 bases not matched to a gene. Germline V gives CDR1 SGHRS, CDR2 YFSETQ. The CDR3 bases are TGCGCCAGCAGCTTATCTAGCGGGCGAGGGAACAATGAGCAGTTCTTC. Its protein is CASSLSSGRGNNEQFF.

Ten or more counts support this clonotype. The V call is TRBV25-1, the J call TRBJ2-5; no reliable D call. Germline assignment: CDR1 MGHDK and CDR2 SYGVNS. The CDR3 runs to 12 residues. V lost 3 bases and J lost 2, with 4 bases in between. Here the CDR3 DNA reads TGTGCCAGCAGTGACCGGCAAGAGACCCAGTACTTC. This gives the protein CASSDRQETQYF.